This T cell receptor beta chain was sequenced during a study of shared clonotypes between healthy human individuals. The wider study: The plates for each donor numbered three CD4 naive, three CD4 memory, two CD8 naive and one CD8 memory. Study-wide findings and caveats: When compared with the clonotypes that were shared by all four sorted-subset donors, the non-shared clonotypes turned out to have lower generation probabilities. The study generally estimated greater richness for naive than memory subsets. Some naive CD4 clonotypes, roughly 4.5%, turned up in common across a handful of donors.

This clone came up once. The antigen remains undetermined. Assay: immunoSEQ multiplex PCR; the TCRdb copy retains only in-frame clones and omits some. The sample has approximately 530,000 clones, approximately 95% seen once. V was trimmed by 5 bases and J by 1 base, leaving 11 bases between them. The V gene's germline CDR1 is PRHDT and CDR2 FYEKMQ (reference sequence). This CDR3 contains 14 residues. This TCR came from a woman younger than 45 in good health. The sample was naive CD4+ T cells sorted from blood. Subset meaning: CD45RA+ positively selected. The V and J genes are TRBV13 and TRBJ2-5, with unresolved D. For the CDR3, the DNA is TGTGCCAGCAGCAGGCGCGTACGCCAAGAGACCCAGTACTTC. This sequence encodes CASSRRVRQETQYF.